The clone carrying this TCR beta chain was seen only a few times. Generated by immunoSEQ multiplex PCR, the TCRdb table keeps only in-frame clones and is missing some. The repertoire holds some 31,000 clones, with around 88% as singletons. The entry originates in a study of T cells in tuberculosis. The time point was: new active TB diagnosis, blood taken before or within 7 days of starting treatment. The CDR3 spans 18 residues. Trimming took 1 base from V and 4 from J, leaving 20 bases between them. Germline loops: CDR1 SGHAT, CDR2 FQNNGV. Specimen: PBMCs, collected at tuberculosis diagnosis. The sequence came from an adult with tuberculosis. The J gene is TRBJ2-1, the V gene TRBV11-2; the D gene is possibly TRBD1 (6 bases). CDR3 sequence: CASSLVAVLGARYNEQFF. CDR3 nucleotides: TGTGCCAGCAGCTTAGTCGCGGTATTGGGGGCGAGATACAATGAGCAGTTCTTC.